This T cell receptor beta chain was documented in a study of T-cell memory formation after mild COVID-19 (dated by TCRdb to 2020 to 2023). For the study in its entirety: Most TCR sequence clusters were specific to one of the two donors. In two donors, T-cell clones that expanded and contracted after mild COVID-19 were tracked by sequencing TCRalpha and TCRbeta repertoires over time. The cohort was made up of two young adult volunteers, one female and one male, who were previously healthy. Results and caveats for the whole study, not just this receptor: Only a couple of mild cases were covered in the study, and larger cohorts including severe cases with pre-infection samples were considered necessary. Balanced CD4/CD8 phenotypes were observed for clones contracting from day 15 to 85, whereas a bias towards CD4+ was observed for a second wave of clones expanding from day 15 to 37. The second-wave clones that peaked on day 37 were not confirmed to be SARS-CoV-2 specific. Some responding clones were found in pre-infection memory, which suggests that pre-existing cross-reactive memory T cells took part in the SARS-CoV-2 response. Contracting CD4+ clones turned up mainly in the CM and EM memory subsets, whereas EMRA was where CD8+ clones were enriched.

Ficoll-Paque density gradient centrifugation was used to isolate PBMCs. The reads were generated on an Illumina NovaSeq 6000. TCRalpha and TCRbeta cDNA libraries were constructed by 5'RACE with constant-segment primers, with sample barcodes and unique molecular identifiers being introduced. RNA was extracted from every sample with Trizol reagent. Libraries were amplified in two PCR steps, with a second sample barcode and Illumina TruSeq adapters added in the second step. The libraries were sequenced on an Illumina NovaSeq using 2 x 150 bp paired-end reads. As for the original processing: With migec v1.2.7, reads were demultiplexed and then collapsed into UMI-guided consensus sequences. Using mixcr v2.1.11, UMI consensuses were aligned to TRA and TRB V and J templates and then assembled into clonotypes. Clonotypes were classified as expanded or contracted when called significant by both edgeR and NoisET, with noise models trained on biological replicates. edgeR calls used a false discovery rate-adjusted p below 0.01 and a log2 fold-change threshold of 1. PCA with hierarchical clustering of max-normalized trajectories of the 1000 most abundant clonotypes was used as exploratory dynamics analysis. Separately sequenced CD4+ and CD8+ repertoires were used to assign the CD4 or CD8 phenotype of responding clones. The public sequencing data were trimmed at Q25 with fastp and processed into clonotypes with MiXCR by TCRdb, which kept only in-frame beta chains. Rows with one shared CDR3 protein collapse into an entry with the most common genes and DNA. TCRdb, not the authors, supplied the V and J calls. The sample yields approximately 400,000 distinct CDR3 sequences; 20% to 25% were counted once. The ten largest clones represent about 10% of the sample.

Taken from cysteine to phenylalanine, the CDR3 has 13 residues. The DNA shown is the 39-base CDR3, in frame from base 1. The junction shows trimming of 7 bases on V and 9 bases on J, and the gene matches do not reach 9 bases of it. Per the germline V gene, KGHSH is the CDR1 and LQKENI is the CDR2. In regard to this clonotype: Its target antigen remains unknown. No clone much larger than this one lies a single base away; base qualities are absent.

The sequence was collected from an adult woman who had mild COVID-19 (a few samples of this study predate the infection). The sample titles of this study are shuffled in the database, so cell type and time point are left out; the donor was told from shared clones. Sequencing was carried out using PBMCs or a T cell subset sorted from them (not recorded which). The chain uses TRBV18 and TRBJ2-1, with 7 bases aligning to TRBD2. CDR3 protein: CASCLSGAAEQFF. DNA sequence: TGTGCCAGCTGCTTGAGCGGGGCCGCTGAGCAGTTCTTC.